The T cell receptor (beta chain) described here comes from a study of OX40 agonist ivuxolimab in advanced cancers. At the level of the study: Eligibility rules accepted prior anti-PD-1, anti-PD-L1 or anti-CTLA-4 therapy, and approximately 40% had some. Three individuals attained partial responses, comprising one hepatocellular carcinoma case and two cutaneous melanoma cases.

Libraries were prepared by immunoSEQ multiplex PCR; TCRdb keeps only in-frame clonotypes and omits some of them. The table lists 83,000 or so clones, 65% to 90% of them singletons. Germline V gene data show CDR1 as LNHNV and CDR2 as YYDKDF (reference sequence). The CDR3 contains 16 residues. V lost 0 bases and J lost 0, with 9 bases in between. Baseline was the first blood sampling point, followed by cycle 4 day 1 and cycle 7 day 1. This receptor was taken from an adult with an advanced solid tumor such as melanoma, head and neck, liver or kidney cancer. The rearrangement links TRBV15 to TRBJ2-1; D call uncertain. The sample here was CD4+ or CD8+ T cells sorted from blood, taken in a trial of the OX40 agonist ivuxolimab. CDR3 amino acids: CATSREKGRSYNEQFF. CDR3 DNA sequence: TGTGCCACCAGCAGAGAGAAGGGTCGCTCCTACAATGAGCAGTTCTTC.